This paragraph reports one T cell receptor beta chain. The ends were cut back, 3 bases at V and 5 bases at J, with 10 bases in the middle. The length of the CDR3 is 14 residues. Germline CDR1 is MRHNA and CDR2 is SNTAGT. Some clones are missing from TCRdb's copy, which holds only in-frame ones; the method was immunoSEQ multiplex PCR. The sample shows 2 million to 2.5 million clones, roughly 95% of them seen only once. All donors were healthy HIV-negative adults lacking recent acute infections or vaccinations. This specimen comes from a study of shared clonotypes between healthy human individuals. This chain links TRBV6-4 with TRBJ2-2, with unresolved D. The clonotype originates from a man in his late teens or twenties in good health. Sequencing was done on a sample of naive CD4+ T cells sorted from blood. Subset in this sample: CD45RA+ positively selected. This CDR3 reads CASSDDWATGELFF. CDR3 coding DNA: TGTGCCAGCAGTGATGATTGGGCTACCGGGGAGCTGTTTTTT.